This TCR beta chain comes out of a study of monozygotic twins with inflammatory bowel disease. TCRdb reworked the 5' RACE reads into one entry per CDR3 protein, no DNA. The sample features around 230,000 distinct CDR3 sequences, with roughly 1.5% in its top ten. CDR1 is SGHRS and CDR2 is YFSETQ in the germline V gene. This CDR3 spans 16 amino acids. Sequencing was carried out using blood. The chain joins TRBV5-1 to TRBJ2-2; TCRdb indicates TRBD1, and absent DNA this call remains unverified. The TCR originated in a human donor with ulcerative colitis or Crohn's disease, or a healthy co-twin of an affected twin (not recorded which). The CDR3 loop reads CASSGGGSGGPGELFF.